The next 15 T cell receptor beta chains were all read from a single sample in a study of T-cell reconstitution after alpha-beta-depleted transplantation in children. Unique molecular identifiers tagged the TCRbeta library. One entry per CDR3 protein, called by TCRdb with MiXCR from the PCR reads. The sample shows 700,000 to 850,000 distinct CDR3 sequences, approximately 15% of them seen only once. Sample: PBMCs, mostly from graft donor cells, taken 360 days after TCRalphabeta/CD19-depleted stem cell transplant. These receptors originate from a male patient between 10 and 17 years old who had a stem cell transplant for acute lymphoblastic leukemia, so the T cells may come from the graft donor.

The CDR3 spells CSASLIIGAYEQYF. Written as DNA, the CDR3 is TGCAGTGCTAGCCTCATCATCGGAGCCTACGAGCAGTACTTC. This chain uses TRBV20-1 with TRBJ2-7; no clear D gene. Trimming pared 3 bases from V and 2 bases from J, leaving 14 bases between. The length of the CDR3 is 14 residues. The germline CDR1 and CDR2 sequences are DFQATT and SNEGSKA (reference sequence).

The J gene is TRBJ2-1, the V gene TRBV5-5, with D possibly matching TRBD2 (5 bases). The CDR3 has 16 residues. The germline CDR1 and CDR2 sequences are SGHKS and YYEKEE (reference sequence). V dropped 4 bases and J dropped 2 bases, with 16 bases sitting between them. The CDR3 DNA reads TGTGCCAGCAGCCGACGGGGAATAGCGCCCTACAATGAGCAGTTCTTC. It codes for CASSRRGIAPYNEQFF.

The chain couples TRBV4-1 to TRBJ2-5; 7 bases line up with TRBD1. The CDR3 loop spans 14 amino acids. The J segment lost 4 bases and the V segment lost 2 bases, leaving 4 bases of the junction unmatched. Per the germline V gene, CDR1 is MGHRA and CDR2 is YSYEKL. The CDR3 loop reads CASSQWGQRETQYF. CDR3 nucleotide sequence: TGCGCCAGCAGCCAATGGGGACAGCGAGAGACCCAGTACTTC.

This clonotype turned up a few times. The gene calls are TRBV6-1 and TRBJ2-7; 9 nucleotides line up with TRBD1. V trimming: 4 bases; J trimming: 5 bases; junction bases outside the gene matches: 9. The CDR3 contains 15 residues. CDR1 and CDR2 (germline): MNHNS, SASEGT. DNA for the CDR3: TGTGCCAGCAGTGCCGGGACAGGGATCAGCAACGAGCAGTACTTC. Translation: CASSAGTGISNEQYF.

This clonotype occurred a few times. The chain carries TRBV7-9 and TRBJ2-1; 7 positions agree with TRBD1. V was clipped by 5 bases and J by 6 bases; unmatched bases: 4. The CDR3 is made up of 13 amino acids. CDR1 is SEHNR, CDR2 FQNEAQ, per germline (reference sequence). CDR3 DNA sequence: TGTGCCAGCAGCATAGGACAGGCCAATGAGCAGTTCTTC. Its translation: CASSIGQANEQFF.

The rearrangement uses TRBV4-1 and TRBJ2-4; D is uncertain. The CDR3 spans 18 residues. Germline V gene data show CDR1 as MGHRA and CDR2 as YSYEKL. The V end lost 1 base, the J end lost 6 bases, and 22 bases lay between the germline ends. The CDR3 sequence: CASSQGPQVAKGRNIQYF. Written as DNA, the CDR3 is TGCGCCAGCAGCCAAGGGCCCCAGGTGGCAAAAGGCAGAAACATTCAGTACTTC.

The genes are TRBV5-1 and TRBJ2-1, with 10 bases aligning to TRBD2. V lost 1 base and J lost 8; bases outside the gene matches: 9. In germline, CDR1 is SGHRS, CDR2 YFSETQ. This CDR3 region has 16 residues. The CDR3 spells CASSLIIGTSVHEQFF. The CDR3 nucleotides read TGCGCCAGCAGCTTGATAATAGGGACTAGCGTCCATGAGCAGTTCTTC.

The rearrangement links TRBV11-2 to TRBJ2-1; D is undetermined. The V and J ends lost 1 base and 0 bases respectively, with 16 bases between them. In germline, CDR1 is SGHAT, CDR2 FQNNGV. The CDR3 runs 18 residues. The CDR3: CASSLGLSLKSSYNEQFF. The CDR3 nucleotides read TGTGCCAGCAGCTTAGGTCTGTCGTTAAAGAGCTCCTACAATGAGCAGTTCTTC. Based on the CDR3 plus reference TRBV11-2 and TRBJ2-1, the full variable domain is EAGVAQSPRYKIIEKRQSVAFWCNPISGHATLYWYQQILGQGPKLLIQFQNNGVVDDSQLPKDRFSAERLKGVDSTLKIQPAKLEDSAVYLCASSLGLSLKSSYNEQFFGPGTRLTVL.

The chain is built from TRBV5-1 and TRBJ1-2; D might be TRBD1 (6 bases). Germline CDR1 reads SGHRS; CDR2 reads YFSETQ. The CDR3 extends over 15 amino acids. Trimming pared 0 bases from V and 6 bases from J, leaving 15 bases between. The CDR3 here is CASSLAEGGWDGYTF. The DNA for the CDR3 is TGCGCCAGCAGCTTGGCCGAGGGGGGCTGGGATGGCTACACCTTC.

The CDR3 bases are TGCGCCAGCAGTGAGTCTCAACAGGGGGAGACCCAGTACTTC. Translating gives CASSESQQGETQYF. This chain links TRBV10-1 with TRBJ2-5, with 7 bases identical to TRBD1. Per germline, CDR1 WNHNN and CDR2 SYGVQD (reference sequence). The ends lost 0 bases at V and 5 bases at J; junction bases unmatched: 3. The CDR3 has 14 residues.

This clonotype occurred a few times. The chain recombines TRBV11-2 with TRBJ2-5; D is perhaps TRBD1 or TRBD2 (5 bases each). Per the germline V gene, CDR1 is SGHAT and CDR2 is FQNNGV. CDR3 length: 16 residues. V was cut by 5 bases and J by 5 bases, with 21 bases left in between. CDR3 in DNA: TGTGCCAGCAGCCATTGGGCCAGGGACGGTAGGGAGACCCAGTACTTC. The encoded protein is CASSHWARDGRETQYF.

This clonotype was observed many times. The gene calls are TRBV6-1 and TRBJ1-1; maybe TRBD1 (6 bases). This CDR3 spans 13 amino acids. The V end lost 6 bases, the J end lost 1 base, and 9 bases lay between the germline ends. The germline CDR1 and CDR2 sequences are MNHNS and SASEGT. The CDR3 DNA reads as TGTGCCAGCAGCTCAGGGGAGAACACTGAAGCTTTCTTT. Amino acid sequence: CASSSGENTEAFF.

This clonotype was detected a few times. CDR3 sequence reads: CASSRGLAPLKQFF. CDR3 nucleotides: TGTGCCAGCAGCCGCGGGCTAGCCCCGCTCAAGCAGTTCTTC. The genes are TRBV11-2 and TRBJ2-1; D might be TRBD2 (5 bases). V lost 5 bases and J lost 11, with 19 bases in between. The CDR3 is 14 amino acids. Germline V gene sequence: CDR1 SGHAT, CDR2 FQNNGV. Looking up the rest from reference TRBV11-2 and TRBJ2-1 gives the full variable domain: EAGVAQSPRYKIIEKRQSVAFWCNPISGHATLYWYQQILGQGPKLLIQFQNNGVVDDSQLPKDRFSAERLKGVDSTLKIQPAKLEDSAVYLCASSRGLAPLKQFFGPGTRLTVL.

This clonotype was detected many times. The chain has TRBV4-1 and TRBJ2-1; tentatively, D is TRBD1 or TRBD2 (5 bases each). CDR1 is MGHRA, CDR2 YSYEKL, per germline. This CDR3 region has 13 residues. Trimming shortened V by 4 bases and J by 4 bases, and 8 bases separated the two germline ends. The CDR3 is CASSRDLYNEQFF. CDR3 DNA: TGCGCCAGCAGCCGGGACCTGTACAATGAGCAGTTCTTC.

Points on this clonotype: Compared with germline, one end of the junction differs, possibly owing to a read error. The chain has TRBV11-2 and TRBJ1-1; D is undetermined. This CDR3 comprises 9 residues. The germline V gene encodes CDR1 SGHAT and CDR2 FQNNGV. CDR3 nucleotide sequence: TGTGCCAGCAGCTTTCCCCCCGTCTTT. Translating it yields CASSFPPVF.